Sequencing of this T cell receptor beta chain was carried out in a study of a mutant IDH1 vaccine in newly diagnosed glioma. Study overall: The study gave patients eight vaccinations in weeks 1, 3, 5, 7, 11, 15, 19, 23. Treatment recipients were about 60% male and about 40% female, and their mean age was around 37 years.

The time point: week 11, during vaccination. Alongside topical imiquimod, each dose of vaccine comprised 300 ug of mutant IDH1 20-mer peptide. Donors had new IDH1-mutant astrocytomas of WHO grade 3 or 4 (ATRX-lost). About this clone itself: Its antigen is still unknown.

Clones were sequenced by immunoSEQ multiplex PCR, and TCRdb holds only the in-frame ones, with some missing. The sample consists of some 120,000 clones, roughly 78% of them appearing once. V lost 1 base and J lost 5; bases outside the gene matches: 9. This CDR3 comprises 16 residues. The germline V gene encodes CDR1 SGHVS and CDR2 FNYEAQ. This chain uses TRBV7-6 with TRBJ2-5; 8 positions agree with TRBD1. The clonotype was recovered from a man aged 40-49 years with glioma. The sequencing used PBMCs, collected from a glioma patient whose treatment included an IDH1 peptide vaccine. CDR3 nucleotides: TGTGCCAGCAGCTTAGGACTCGGACAGGGCCAGGAGACCCAGTACTTC. This translates into CASSLGLGQGQETQYF.